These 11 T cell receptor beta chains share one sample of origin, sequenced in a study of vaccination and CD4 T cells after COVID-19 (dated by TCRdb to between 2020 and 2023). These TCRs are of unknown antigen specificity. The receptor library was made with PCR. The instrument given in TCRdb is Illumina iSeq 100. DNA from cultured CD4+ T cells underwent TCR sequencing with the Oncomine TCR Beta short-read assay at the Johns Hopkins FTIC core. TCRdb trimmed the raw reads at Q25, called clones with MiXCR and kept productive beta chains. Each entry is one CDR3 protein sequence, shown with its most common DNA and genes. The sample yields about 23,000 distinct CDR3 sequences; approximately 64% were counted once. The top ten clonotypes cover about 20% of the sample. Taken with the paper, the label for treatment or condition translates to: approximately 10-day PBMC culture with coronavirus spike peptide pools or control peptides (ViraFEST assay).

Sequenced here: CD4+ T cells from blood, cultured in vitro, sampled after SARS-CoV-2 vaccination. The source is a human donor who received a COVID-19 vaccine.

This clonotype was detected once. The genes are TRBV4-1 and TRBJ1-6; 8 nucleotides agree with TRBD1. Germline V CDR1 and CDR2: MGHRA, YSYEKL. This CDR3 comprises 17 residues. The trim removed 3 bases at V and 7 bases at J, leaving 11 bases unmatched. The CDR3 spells CASSQGSLRGLNSPLHF. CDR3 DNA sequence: TGCGCCAGCAGCCAGGGATCGCTCAGGGGGCTAAATTCACCCCTCCACTTT.

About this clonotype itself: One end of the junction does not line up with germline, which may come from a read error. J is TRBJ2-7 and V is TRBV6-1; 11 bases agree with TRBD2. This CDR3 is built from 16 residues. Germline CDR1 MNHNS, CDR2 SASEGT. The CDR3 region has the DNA TGTGCCATCAGTGACCCGAGACTAGCGGGGTCCTACGAGCAGTACTTC. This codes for CAISDPRLAGSYEQYF.

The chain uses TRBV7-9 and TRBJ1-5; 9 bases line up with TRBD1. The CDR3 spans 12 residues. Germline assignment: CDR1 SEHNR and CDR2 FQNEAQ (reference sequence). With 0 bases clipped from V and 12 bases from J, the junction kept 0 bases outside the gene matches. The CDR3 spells CASSLAGQGQHF. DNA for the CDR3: TGTGCCAGCAGCTTAGCGGGACAGGGCCAGCATTTT. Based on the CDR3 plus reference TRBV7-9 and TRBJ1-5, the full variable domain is DTGVSQNPRHKITKRGQNVTFRCDPISEHNRLYWYRQTLGQGPEFLTYFQNEAQLEKSRLLSDRFSAERPKGSFSTLEIQRTEQGDSAMYLCASSLAGQGQHFGDGTRLSIL.

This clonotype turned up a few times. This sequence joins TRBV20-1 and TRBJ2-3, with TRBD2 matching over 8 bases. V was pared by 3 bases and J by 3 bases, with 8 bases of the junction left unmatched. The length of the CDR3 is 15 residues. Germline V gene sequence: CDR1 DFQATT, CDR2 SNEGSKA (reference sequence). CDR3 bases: TGCAGTGCTAGCGGGGGGGCCGATCTTACAGATACGCAGTATTTT. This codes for CSASGGADLTDTQYF.

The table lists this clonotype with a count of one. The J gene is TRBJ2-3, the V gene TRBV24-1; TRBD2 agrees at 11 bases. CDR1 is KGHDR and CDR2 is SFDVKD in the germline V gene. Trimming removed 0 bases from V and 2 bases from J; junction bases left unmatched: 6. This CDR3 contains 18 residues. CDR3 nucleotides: TGTGCCACCAGTGATTTGCCTACTAGCGGGGGATACACAGATACGCAGTATTTT. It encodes CATSDLPTSGGYTDTQYF.

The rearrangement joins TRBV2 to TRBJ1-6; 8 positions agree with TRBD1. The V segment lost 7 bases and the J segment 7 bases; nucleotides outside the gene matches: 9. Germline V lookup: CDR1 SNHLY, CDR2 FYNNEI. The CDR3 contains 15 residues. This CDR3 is CASMTGELLNSPLHF. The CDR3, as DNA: TGTGCCAGCATGACAGGGGAACTTCTAAATTCACCCCTCCACTTT.

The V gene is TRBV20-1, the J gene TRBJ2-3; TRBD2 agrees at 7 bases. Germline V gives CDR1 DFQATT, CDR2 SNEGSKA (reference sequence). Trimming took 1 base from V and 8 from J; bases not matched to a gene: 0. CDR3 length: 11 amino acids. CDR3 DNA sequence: TGCAGTGCTAGAGCGGGGGGTACGCAGTATTTT. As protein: CSARAGGTQYF.

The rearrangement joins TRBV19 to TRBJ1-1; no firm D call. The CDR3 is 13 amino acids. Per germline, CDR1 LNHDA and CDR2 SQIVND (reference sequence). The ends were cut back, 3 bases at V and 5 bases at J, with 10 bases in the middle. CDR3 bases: TGTGCCAGTAGTATTCTGGGGAGGACTGAAGCTTTCTTT. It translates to CASSILGRTEAFF.

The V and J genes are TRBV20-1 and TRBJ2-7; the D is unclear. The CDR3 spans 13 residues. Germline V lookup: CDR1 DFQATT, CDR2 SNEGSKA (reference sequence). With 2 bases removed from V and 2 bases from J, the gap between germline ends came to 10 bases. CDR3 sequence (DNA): TGCAGTGCTAGAAACCCCCTGGCCTACGAGCAGTACTTC. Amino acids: CSARNPLAYEQYF.

The CDR3 region has the DNA TGCAGTGCTACCCCTCGGACAGGGGGTGCACCCCTCCACTTT. Protein product: CSATPRTGGAPLHF. The gene calls are TRBV20-1 and TRBJ1-6; 10 nucleotides match TRBD1. The germline V gene has CDR1 DFQATT and CDR2 SNEGSKA (reference sequence). The CDR3 totals 14 residues. Trimming took 4 bases from V and 11 from J; bases not matched to a gene: 8.

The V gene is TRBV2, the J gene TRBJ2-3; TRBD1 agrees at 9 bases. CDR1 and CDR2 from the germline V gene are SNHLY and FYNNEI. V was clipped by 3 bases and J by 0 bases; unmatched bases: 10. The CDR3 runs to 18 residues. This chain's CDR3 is CASSEGQGSMPSTDTQYF. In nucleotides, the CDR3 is TGTGCCAGCAGTGAGGGACAGGGTTCGATGCCTAGCACAGATACGCAGTATTTT. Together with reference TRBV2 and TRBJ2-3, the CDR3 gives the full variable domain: EPEVTQTPSHQVTQMGQEVILRCVPISNHLYFYWYRQILGQKVEFLVSFYNNEISEKSEIFDDQFSVERPDGSNFTLKIRSTKLEDSAMYFCASSEGQGSMPSTDTQYFGPGTRLTVL.